Presented here are 24 T cell receptor beta chains from one specimen sequenced in a study of STAT5B mutations in CD4+ large granular lymphocyte leukemia. Data came from immunoSEQ multiplex PCR; TCRdb stores just in-frame clones and leaves some out. Altogether 30,000 to 40,000 clones are present, 65% to 70% being singletons, with the ten largest covering about 3%. Sequences were obtained from CD4+ T cells from blood buffy coats. The receptor source for this set is a human donor in good health.

About this clone: One end of the junction fails to match germline, which may point to a read error. The chain recombines TRBV29-1 with TRBJ1-2, with unresolved D. The germline CDR1 and CDR2 sequences are SQVTM and ANQGSEA. The CDR3 runs 8 residues. CDR3 loop: CSVDTQNF. The CDR3 DNA is TGCAGCGTTGATACGCAGAACTTC.

This clone has just a few counts. The chain recombines TRBV6-4 with TRBJ1-3; D may be TRBD1 (5 bases). V gave up 6 bases and J gave up 3 bases, with 15 bases separating them. From germline, CDR1 is MRHNA and CDR2 SNTAGT. The CDR3 totals 15 residues. For the CDR3, the DNA is TGTGCCAGCAGAGACAGTGGGACTCTTGGAAACACCATATATTTT. Translating it yields CASRDSGTLGNTIYF.

This clone occurred a few times. V and J are TRBV7-2 and TRBJ2-1; 16 bases line up with TRBD2. V lost 5 bases and J lost 8; bases outside the gene matches: 15. Germline V lookup: CDR1 SGHTA, CDR2 FQGNSA. This CDR3 comprises 19 residues. CDR3 in DNA: TGTGCCAGCAGCCAAACTTCCATCGGGACTAGCGGGGGGGCGCATGAGCAGTTCTTC. Translation: CASSQTSIGTSGGAHEQFF.

The chain couples TRBV27 to TRBJ2-7; 7 nucleotides line up with TRBD1. Germline loops: CDR1 MNHEY, CDR2 SMNVEV (reference sequence). The CDR3 runs to 14 residues. With 6 bases clipped from V and 2 bases from J, the junction kept 7 bases outside the gene matches. The CDR3 DNA reads as TGTGCCAGCAGCCCCCGACAGGGAGCCTACGAGCAGTACTTC. Protein product: CASSPRQGAYEQYF.

This chain's CDR3 is CAISFEEGGEQYF. In DNA, the CDR3 is TGTGCCATCAGTTTTGAGGAGGGAGGCGAGCAGTACTTC. The chain carries TRBV10-3 and TRBJ2-7, with TRBD2 as a possible D gene (6 bases). V was cut by 5 bases and J by 6 bases, with 14 bases left in between. CDR3 length: 13 amino acids. Germline V gene sequence: CDR1 ENHRY, CDR2 SYGVKD.

V is TRBV19 and J is TRBJ1-1, with D tentatively TRBD1 (5 bases). CDR1 and CDR2 from the germline V gene are LNHDA and SQIVND (reference sequence). V was cut by 5 bases and J by 1 base, with 11 bases left in between. The CDR3 has 14 amino acids. CDR3: CASSPWGRNTEAFF. CDR3 DNA: TGTGCCAGTAGTCCGTGGGGGAGGAACACTGAAGCTTTCTTT.

The chain couples TRBV4-1 to TRBJ1-5; no clear D. Trimming pared 4 bases from V and 3 bases from J, leaving 16 bases between. The germline gives CDR1 MGHRA, CDR2 YSYEKL. The CDR3 covers 16 residues. The DNA of the CDR3 is TGCGCCAGCAGCCGATCGGGCGCTATGGACAATCAGCCCCAGCATTTT. Translated: CASSRSGAMDNQPQHF.

This rearrangement joins TRBV6-1 to TRBJ2-2, with 10 positions matching TRBD2. Per germline, CDR1 MNHNS and CDR2 SASEGT. This CDR3 spans 14 amino acids. The CDR3 region has the DNA TGTGGCCCTAGCGGGGGCGCGAACACCGGGGAGCTGTTTTTT. Protein product: CGPSGGANTGELFF.

J is TRBJ1-5 and V is TRBV18, with 10 bases identical to TRBD1. The germline V gene has CDR1 KGHSH and CDR2 LQKENI. CDR3 size: 15 residues. V trimming: 2 bases; J trimming: 3 bases; junction bases outside the gene matches: 1. This CDR3 reads CASSPGTGDNQPQHF. DNA for the CDR3: TGTGCCAGCTCACCAGGGACAGGGGACAATCAGCCCCAGCATTTT.

This clone was counted a few times. The chain is built from TRBV5-1 and TRBJ2-7; a weak D match, TRBD1 (6 bases). CDR3 size: 13 residues. Trimming left V 3 bases short and J 2 bases short, with 9 bases between. In germline, CDR1 is SGHRS, CDR2 YFSETQ. As DNA, the CDR3 is TGCGCCAGCAGCTCCTGGACAGCCTACGAGCAGTACTTC. It translates to CASSSWTAYEQYF. The whole variable domain, remainder taken from reference TRBV5-1 and TRBJ2-7, is KAGVTQTPRYLIKTRGQQVTLSCSPISGHRSVSWYQQTPGQGLQFLFEYFSETQRNKGNFPGRFSGRQFSNSRSEMNVSTLELGDSALYLCASSSWTAYEQYFGPGTRLTVT.

The chain carries TRBV5-1 and TRBJ2-4; possibly TRBD1 or TRBD2 for D (6 bases each). The V end was cut by 4 bases, the J end by 6 bases, with 11 bases between. This CDR3 is 13 amino acids long. Germline V gives CDR1 SGHRS, CDR2 YFSETQ. The CDR3 DNA sequence: TGCGCCAGCAGCGCTGAGGGGGGAAACATTCAGTACTTC. Protein product: CASSAEGGNIQYF.

This clone was detected a few times. This chain joins TRBV6-6 and TRBJ1-1; a possible D gene is TRBD1 (6 bases). This CDR3 comprises 13 residues. Trimming took 2 bases from V and 8 from J, leaving 12 bases between them. Germline CDR1 reads MNHNY; CDR2 reads SVGAGI (reference sequence). The CDR3 loop is CASSYTRTGEAFF. The CDR3 nucleotides read TGTGCCAGCAGTTACACACGAACAGGGGAAGCTTTCTTT.

The CDR3 nucleotides are TGCGCCAGCACTTCCGCGGGACAGCTCTATGGCTACACCTTC. Protein sequence: CASTSAGQLYGYTF. The gene calls are TRBV5-1 and TRBJ1-2, with 7 bases lining up with TRBD1. V trimming: 6 bases; J trimming: 4 bases; junction bases outside the gene matches: 9. The germline CDR1 and CDR2 sequences are SGHRS and YFSETQ. This CDR3 spans 14 amino acids.

The chain is built from TRBV19 and TRBJ2-3; D not resolved. The CDR3 totals 15 residues. Germline CDR1 is LNHDA and CDR2 is SQIVND (reference sequence). V lost 4 bases and J 2 bases, leaving 13 bases between the germline ends. In nucleotides, the CDR3 is TGTGCCAGTAGTAAACTTGGCACGAACACAGATACGCAGTATTTT. Its translation: CASSKLGTNTDTQYF.

The chain combines TRBV10-2 with TRBJ2-3; 8 bases map to TRBD1. The CDR3 totals 16 residues. CDR1 WSHSY and CDR2 SAAADI come from the germline V gene. The J segment lost 6 bases and the V segment lost 4 bases, leaving 12 bases of the junction unmatched. The CDR3 DNA reads as TGCGCCAGCAGTGGGCCAGGACAGGGAATGGGGGATACGCAGTATTTT. Protein product: CASSGPGQGMGDTQYF.

In this sample, this clone turned up once. The J gene is TRBJ1-1, the V gene TRBV7-2; 7 nucleotides match TRBD1. V dropped 1 base and J dropped 1; count of bases not matched to a gene: 3. This CDR3 is 15 amino acids long. Germline CDR1 is SGHTA and CDR2 is FQGNSA. Here the CDR3 reads CASSLEGTANTEAFF. Written as DNA, the CDR3 is TGTGCCAGCAGCTTAGAGGGGACAGCGAACACTGAAGCTTTCTTT.

CDR3 protein: CASTLRWGTNGYTF. CDR3 nucleotides: TGTGCCAGCACCCTGCGTTGGGGCACAAATGGCTACACCTTC. The genes are TRBV7-9 and TRBJ1-2; possibly TRBD1 for D (5 bases). The CDR3 extends over 14 amino acids. CDR1 SEHNR and CDR2 FQNEAQ come from the germline V gene (reference sequence). V lost 7 bases to trimming and J lost 6 bases, with 18 bases between them.

The genes are TRBV27 and TRBJ2-7; perhaps TRBD2 as D (5 bases). The CDR3 length is 14 residues. V gave up 6 bases and J gave up 3 bases, with 15 bases separating them. Looked up from germline, CDR1 is MNHEY and CDR2 is SMNVEV (reference sequence). Written as DNA, the CDR3 is TGTGCCAGCAGGCTCAGTATCGGGGTCTACGAGCAGTACTTC. Its translation: CASRLSIGVYEQYF.

As DNA, the CDR3 is TGTGCCAGCAGTGGGCGGGACAGGGACCGAAACACCATATATTTT. Its translation is CASSGRDRDRNTIYF. The rearrangement links TRBV2 to TRBJ1-3; the match to TRBD1 covers 9 bases. CDR1 SNHLY and CDR2 FYNNEI come from the germline V gene. V lost 4 bases to trimming and J lost 5 bases; unmatched junction nucleotides: 6. CDR3 length: 15 amino acids.

J is TRBJ2-7 and V is TRBV30; D tentatively reads TRBD1 or TRBD2 (5 bases each). This CDR3 region has 17 residues. Between the trimmed V and J ends, which lost 4 bases and 0 bases, there was a span of 22 bases. Germline V gene data show CDR1 as GTSNPN and CDR2 as SVGIG (reference sequence). CDR3 amino acids: CAWISPLGTASSYEQYF. The CDR3 DNA reads TGTGCCTGGATTTCTCCCCTAGGGACGGCGAGCTCCTACGAGCAGTACTTC.

The J gene is TRBJ2-7, the V gene TRBV19, with D perhaps TRBD1 or TRBD2 (5 bases each). This CDR3 spans 17 amino acids. Germline loops: CDR1 LNHDA, CDR2 SQIVND (reference sequence). The V and J ends lost 1 base and 1 base respectively, with 17 bases between them. The CDR3 region has the DNA TGTGCCAGTAGTATAGCGTCGGGGTCGGGGCCTTCCTACGAGCAGTACTTC. It specifies CASSIASGSGPSYEQYF.

This clone was recorded a few times. CDR3 bases: TGTGCCAGCAGTGAAAGGACAGGCCTCGTCCTGACTTTC. Its translation is CASSERTGLVLTF. The chain recombines TRBV6-4 with TRBJ2-6; the match to TRBD1 covers 7 bases. Germline trimming cut 3 bases from V and 12 bases from J; bases unmatched to any gene: 5. Germline V gives CDR1 MRHNA, CDR2 SNTAGT. CDR3 length: 13 amino acids.

The J gene is TRBJ2-2, the V gene TRBV30; possible D gene TRBD2, 6 bases. From germline, CDR1 is GTSNPN and CDR2 SVGIG (reference sequence). The CDR3 is made up of 14 amino acids. Between the trimmed V and J ends, which lost 3 bases and 4 bases, there was a span of 12 bases. CDR3 sequence (DNA): TGTGCCTGGAGGTGGGGGGTGAGCACCGGGGAGCTGTTTTTT. Translation gives CAWRWGVSTGELFF.

In nucleotides, the CDR3 is TGTGCCAGCAGCCCCAAGAGCGGGGGTGTGTTCGGGGAGCTGTTTTTT. This sequence encodes CASSPKSGGVFGELFF. This chain uses TRBV7-2 with TRBJ2-2; 8 positions agree with TRBD2. The V and J ends lost 5 bases and 7 bases, in that order; junction bases with no gene match: 12. The germline CDR1 and CDR2 sequences are SGHTA and FQGNSA. The CDR3 is made up of 16 amino acids. The full variable domain, with the rest looked up from reference TRBV7-2 and TRBJ2-2, is GAGVSQSPSNKVTEKGKDVELRCDPISGHTALYWYRQSLGQGLEFLIYFQGNSAPDKSGLPSDRFSAERTGGSVSTLTIQRTQQEDSAVYLCASSPKSGGVFGELFFGEGSRLTVL.